Included here is one TCR beta chain sequence, with context. Participant-given clinical history determined each cohort assignment. Exposed volunteers were people who met a COVID-19 case within 2 weeks before study entry. Data came from immunoSEQ multiplex PCR; TCRdb stores just in-frame clones and leaves some out. The sample shows 300,000 to 400,000 clones, around 84% of them seen only once. The record originates from a study of blood T cell repertoires in COVID-19. Across the study: Sample material is recorded as cDNA or gDNA derived from T cells, B-cell-depleted T cells, or PBMCs.

The source is a woman aged 30 to 39 who had been exposed to COVID-19. Sequences were obtained from PBMCs or T cells enriched from blood (not recorded which).

CDR3 loop: CATSRGSSGIYEQYF. In DNA form, the CDR3 reads TGTGCCACCAGCAGAGGGTCTAGCGGGATCTACGAGCAGTACTTC. The V gene is TRBV15, the J gene TRBJ2-7; TRBD2 matches 9 bases. After removal of 1 base from V and 3 bases from J, the junction contained 4 bases not matched to a gene. This CDR3 region has 15 residues. Germline V gene sequence: CDR1 LNHNV, CDR2 YYDKDF (reference sequence). Filled out from reference TRBV15 and TRBJ2-7, the complete variable domain reads DAMVIQNPRYQVTQFGKPVTLSCSQTLNHNVMYWYQQKSSQAPKLLFHYYDKDFNNEADTPDNFQSRRPNTSFCFLDIRSPGLGDTAMYLCATSRGSSGIYEQYFGPGTRLTVT.